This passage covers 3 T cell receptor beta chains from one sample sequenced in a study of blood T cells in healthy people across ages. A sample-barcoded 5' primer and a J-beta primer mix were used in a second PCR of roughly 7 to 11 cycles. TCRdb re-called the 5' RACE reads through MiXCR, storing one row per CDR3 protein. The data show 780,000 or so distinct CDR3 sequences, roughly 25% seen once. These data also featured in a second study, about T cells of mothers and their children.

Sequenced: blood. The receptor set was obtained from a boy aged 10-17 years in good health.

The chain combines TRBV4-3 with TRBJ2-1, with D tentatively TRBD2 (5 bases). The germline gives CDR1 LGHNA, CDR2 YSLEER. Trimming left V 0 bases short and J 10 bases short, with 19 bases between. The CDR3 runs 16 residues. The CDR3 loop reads CASSQDWRGWYREQFF. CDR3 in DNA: TGCGCCAGCAGCCAAGATTGGCGAGGGTGGTACAGAGAGCAGTTCTTC.

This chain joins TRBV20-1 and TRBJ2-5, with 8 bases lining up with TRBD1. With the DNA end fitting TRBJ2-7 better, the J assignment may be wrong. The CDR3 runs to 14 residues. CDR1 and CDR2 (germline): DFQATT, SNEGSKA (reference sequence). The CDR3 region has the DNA TGCAGTGCTTCATACCGACAGGGGTGGTACGAGCAGTACTTC. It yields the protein CSASYRQGWYEQYF.

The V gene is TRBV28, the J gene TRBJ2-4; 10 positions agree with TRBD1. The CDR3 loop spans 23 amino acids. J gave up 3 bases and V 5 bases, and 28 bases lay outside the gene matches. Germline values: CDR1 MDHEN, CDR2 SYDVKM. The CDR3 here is CASSTLFGTGALRGLPYKNIQYF. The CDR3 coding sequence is TGTGCCAGCAGTACGTTATTTGGGACAGGGGCTCTTAGGGGACTACCCTACAAAAACATTCAGTACTTC.